Detailed here is one T cell receptor beta chain. This clonotype has at least ten counts. Its antigen is still unknown. Per-base qualities were not stored, and no clone one base away is much larger. The method behind the library was RT-PCR. Sequenced using an Illumina HiSeq 2500. Clones were called with MiXCR by TCRdb after fastp trimmed the public reads at Q25, and only in-frame beta chains were retained. For every CDR3 protein sequence, its rows merge into one entry that carries the most common genes and DNA. The sample table shows 630,000 or so distinct CDR3 sequences, and 15% to 18% are seen once. The ten largest account for 9.5% to 13% of the sample. The data belong to a study of response to subunit inactivated influenza vaccine (dated by TCRdb to 2017 to 2018). Regarding the study in general: To follow how T cells responded to a trivalent subunit inactivated influenza vaccine, the researchers relied on deep quantitative profiling of the T cell receptor repertoire. The investigation overall reported the following: It was suggested by the authors that each seasonal influenza vaccination may recruit only a limited number of new T cells.

Measured from the cysteine to the phenylalanine, the CDR3 is 14 residues long. CDR3 DNA only is kept here, 42 bases in frame from base 1. The germline V gene (reference sequence) gives CDR1 as DFQATT and CDR2 as SNEGSKA. V is shortened by 1 base, J by 2 bases, and the region joining them spans 11 bases. This material consisted of PBMCs from blood, taken about 12 days after vaccination. Rearrangement joined TRBV20-1 to TRBJ1-1; TRBD1 is possibly the D segment (6 matching bases). The TCR originated in a man aged 50-59 years who received an inactivated influenza vaccine. Donor details come from another sample of the same person, matched by shared clones. The nucleotides read TGCAGTGCTAGAGCGGGACACTCCAACACTGAAGCTTTCTTT. It encodes CSARAGHSNTEAFF.